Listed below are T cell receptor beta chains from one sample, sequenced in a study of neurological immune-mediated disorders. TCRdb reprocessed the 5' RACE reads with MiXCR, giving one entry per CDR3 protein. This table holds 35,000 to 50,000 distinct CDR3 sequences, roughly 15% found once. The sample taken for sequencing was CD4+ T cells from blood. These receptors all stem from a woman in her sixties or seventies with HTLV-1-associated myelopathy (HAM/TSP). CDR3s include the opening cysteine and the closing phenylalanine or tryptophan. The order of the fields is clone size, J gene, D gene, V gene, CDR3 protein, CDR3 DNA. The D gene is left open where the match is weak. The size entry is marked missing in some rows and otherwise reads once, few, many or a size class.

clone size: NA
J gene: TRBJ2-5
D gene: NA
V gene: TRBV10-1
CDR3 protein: CASSETVGVETQYF
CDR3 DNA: TGCGCCAGCAGTGAGACGGTGGGAGTGGAGACCCAGTACTTC

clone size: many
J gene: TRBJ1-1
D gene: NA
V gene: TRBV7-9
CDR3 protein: CASSKDPDSPYSAFF
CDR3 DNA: TGTGCCAGCAGCAAGGATCCCGACTCTCCTTACTCGGCTTTCTTT

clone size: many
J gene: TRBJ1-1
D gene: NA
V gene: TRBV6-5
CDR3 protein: CASGSGSGAEAFF
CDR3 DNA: TGTGCCAGCGGTAGCGGGTCAGGGGCTGAAGCTTTCTTT

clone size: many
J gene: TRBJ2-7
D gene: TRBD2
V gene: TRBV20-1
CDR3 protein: CSAKTSGEVHEQYF
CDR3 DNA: TGCAGTGCGAAGACTAGCGGGGAGGTCCACGAGCAGTACTTC

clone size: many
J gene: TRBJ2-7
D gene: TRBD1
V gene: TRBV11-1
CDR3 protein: CASSASGDRLTYEQYF
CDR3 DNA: TGTGCCAGCAGCGCTTCCGGGGACAGGCTTACCTACGAGCAGTACTTC

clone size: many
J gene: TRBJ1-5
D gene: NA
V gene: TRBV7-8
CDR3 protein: CASSLDSANQPQHF
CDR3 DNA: TGTGCCAGCAGCTTAGATTCAGCCAATCAGCCCCAGCATTTT

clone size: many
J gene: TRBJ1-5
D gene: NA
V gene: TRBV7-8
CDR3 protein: CASSLAAGSNQPQHF
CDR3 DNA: TGTGCCAGCAGCTTAGCGGCGGGGAGCAATCAGCCCCAGCATTTT

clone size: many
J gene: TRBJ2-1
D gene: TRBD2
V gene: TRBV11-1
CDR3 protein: CASSLGLDLRHEQFF
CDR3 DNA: TGTGCCAGCAGCTTGGGACTAGATCTTCGCCATGAGCAGTTCTTC

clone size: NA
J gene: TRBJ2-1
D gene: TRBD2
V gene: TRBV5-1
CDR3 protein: CASSLAAGGLAKWEQFF
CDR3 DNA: TGCGCCAGCAGCTTGGCGGCTGGGGGACTAGCGAAATGGGAGCAGTTCTTC

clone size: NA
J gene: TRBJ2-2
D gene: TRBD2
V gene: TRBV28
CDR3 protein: CASSQTTGLAGNTGELFF
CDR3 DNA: TGTGCCAGCAGTCAAACCACTGGACTAGCCGGGAACACCGGGGAGCTGTTTTTT